The sample holds a few counts of the clone carrying this T cell receptor (beta chain). The antigen is undetermined. The data derive from a study of identical twins. Study findings and constraints: Researchers reported excess low generation probability among twin-shared out-of-frame alpha sequences. Potential partial confounding of zero-insertion analyses by invariant MAIT and iNKT cells was noted. Its conclusions, products of cross-sectional statistical analysis, did not come from following the same donors.

With 1 base removed from V and 4 bases from J, the gap between germline ends came to 8 bases. This CDR3 spans 15 amino acids. Germline loops: CDR1 SGHTA, CDR2 FQGTGA. TCRdb redid the calling of the 5' RACE reads with MiXCR, one entry per CDR3 protein. The sample consists of under 300,000 distinct CDR3 sequences, 12% of them appearing once. There were only healthy Caucasians among the donors. The sample was also reused in another study, on yellow fever vaccine responses in identical twins.

The specimen sequenced was memory (CD45RO+) T cells sorted from blood. The chain uses TRBV7-3 and TRBJ2-6, with no clear D. The sequence was collected from a woman aged 18 to 35 in good health. The CDR3 protein is CASSLNSRGANVLTF. Here the CDR3 DNA reads TGTGCCAGCAGCTTAAACTCTCGGGGGGCCAACGTCCTGACTTTC.